Listed below are T cell receptor beta chains from one sample, sequenced in a study of cytomegalovirus exposure and HLA in healthy donors. Data came from immunoSEQ multiplex PCR; TCRdb stores just in-frame clones and leaves some out. The sample yields 90,000 to 140,000 clones, roughly 80% seen once. The sequencing input was PBMCs. These receptors came from a woman between 40 and 55 years old in good health and CMV-seropositive. Both conserved end residues are part of each CDR3. The order of the fields is CDR3 DNA, CDR3 protein, V gene, J gene, D gene, clone size. A D gene is named only where the DNA matches it firmly. Clone size is not always given. Where it is, it says once, few, many or a class for expanded clones.

CDR3nt: TGTGCCAGCAGCCGACAGGGCCACGAGGGGGAAAAACTGTTTTTT; CDR3aa: CASSRQGHEGEKLFF; v_gene: TRBV7-2; j_gene: TRBJ1-4; d_gene: TRBD1; abundance: -
CDR3nt: TGTGCCAGCAGCCACGGTTCCTACAATGAGCAGTTCTTC; CDR3aa: CASSHGSYNEQFF; v_gene: TRBV4-2; j_gene: TRBJ2-1; d_gene: -; abundance: -
CDR3nt: TGTGCCAGCAGTGGGGTTAGGGGACTCCCGAGTGGGAATGAGCAGTTCTTC; CDR3aa: CASSGVRGLPSGNEQFF; v_gene: TRBV2; j_gene: TRBJ2-1; d_gene: -; abundance: -
CDR3nt: TGCGCCAGCAGCCAAGATACTAGCAGACGCCTCTACGAGCAGTACTTC; CDR3aa: CASSQDTSRRLYEQYF; v_gene: TRBV4-1; j_gene: TRBJ2-7; d_gene: -; abundance: -
CDR3nt: TGTGCCAGCAGTACTACACTTCTAGCGCACGGGGAGCTGTTTTTT; CDR3aa: CASSTTLLAHGELFF; v_gene: TRBV27; j_gene: TRBJ2-2; d_gene: -; abundance: -
CDR3nt: TGTGCCAGCAGCTTAATTGCTGGGGGAGGGCAGTTCTTC; CDR3aa: CASSLIAGGGQFF; v_gene: TRBV7-3; j_gene: TRBJ2-1; d_gene: -; abundance: -
CDR3nt: TGTGCCAGCAGCCTCTCCAATCAGCCCCAGCATTTT; CDR3aa: CASSLSNQPQHF; v_gene: TRBV2; j_gene: TRBJ1-5; d_gene: -; abundance: -
CDR3nt: TGTGCCAGCAGTCCCCGAGGGATAACCTACGAGCAGTACTTC; CDR3aa: CASSPRGITYEQYF; v_gene: TRBV28; j_gene: TRBJ2-7; d_gene: -; abundance: once
CDR3nt: TGTGCCAGCAGCTTGTGGGGCACCACGCAGTATTTT; CDR3aa: CASSLWGTTQYF; v_gene: TRBV5-6; j_gene: TRBJ2-3; d_gene: -; abundance: -
CDR3nt: TGCGCCAGCAGCTTGGTACCAGGGTCAAATCAGCCCCAGCATTTT; CDR3aa: CASSLVPGSNQPQHF; v_gene: TRBV5-1; j_gene: TRBJ1-5; d_gene: -; abundance: -
CDR3nt: TGTGCCAGCAGAATCGACAGGGAAGTGGTCTATGAGCAGTTCTTC; CDR3aa: CASRIDREVVYEQFF; v_gene: TRBV2; j_gene: TRBJ2-1; d_gene: TRBD1; abundance: -
CDR3nt: TGTGCCAGCAGCCCGAGGGAAGGCTGGGATACGCAGTATTTT; CDR3aa: CASSPREGWDTQYF; v_gene: TRBV7-2; j_gene: TRBJ2-3; d_gene: -; abundance: -
CDR3nt: TGTGCCAGCAGCCCCCGAATGACAGTGAACACTGAAGCTTTCTTT; CDR3aa: CASSPRMTVNTEAFF; v_gene: TRBV9; j_gene: TRBJ1-1; d_gene: -; abundance: -
CDR3nt: TGTGCCAGCAGCTCGACAGCGTACGAGCAGTACTTC; CDR3aa: CASSSTAYEQYF; v_gene: TRBV7-9; j_gene: TRBJ2-7; d_gene: -; abundance: -
CDR3nt: TGTTCCAGCAGCTTCGGAAGGAGCGGGAGGATTTACGAGCAGTACTTC; CDR3aa: CSSSFGRSGRIYEQYF; v_gene: TRBV7-9; j_gene: TRBJ2-7; d_gene: TRBD2; abundance: -
CDR3nt: TGTGCCAGCAGCTTAGTTGGCCTAGCGGGAGATTGGAACATTCAGTACTTC; CDR3aa: CASSLVGLAGDWNIQYF; v_gene: TRBV11-2; j_gene: TRBJ2-4; d_gene: TRBD2; abundance: -
CDR3nt: TGTGCCAGCTCATTTTATAGCAATCAGCCCCAGCATTTT; CDR3aa: CASSFYSNQPQHF; v_gene: TRBV18; j_gene: TRBJ1-5; d_gene: -; abundance: -
CDR3nt: TGTGCCAGCAGCTTTTCAGGGGGCGATGAGCAGTTCTTC; CDR3aa: CASSFSGGDEQFF; v_gene: TRBV7-9; j_gene: TRBJ2-1; d_gene: TRBD1; abundance: once
CDR3nt: TGTGCCAGCAGCCCCACAGCGGGGCAGGGCGAGCAGTTCTTC; CDR3aa: CASSPTAGQGEQFF; v_gene: TRBV7-9; j_gene: TRBJ2-1; d_gene: TRBD2; abundance: -
CDR3nt: TGCGCCAGCAGCTCCGGTCCGGGGAGGGTTTTTAACAATGAGCAGTTCTTC; CDR3aa: CASSSGPGRVFNNEQFF; v_gene: TRBV10-2; j_gene: TRBJ2-1; d_gene: TRBD2; abundance: -
CDR3nt: TGTGCCAGCTCACCACCGGTTGGGGAGTACGAGCAGTACTTC; CDR3aa: CASSPPVGEYEQYF; v_gene: TRBV18; j_gene: TRBJ2-7; d_gene: -; abundance: -
CDR3nt: TGTGCCAGCAGTCTCCCAGGGGCGGCTGGAAACACCATATATTTT; CDR3aa: CASSLPGAAGNTIYF; v_gene: TRBV28; j_gene: TRBJ1-3; d_gene: -; abundance: -
CDR3nt: TGTGCCAGCAGCCGAACCGGGACACTAGGGTACGAGCAGTACTTC; CDR3aa: CASSRTGTLGYEQYF; v_gene: TRBV28; j_gene: TRBJ2-7; d_gene: -; abundance: -
CDR3nt: TGCGCCAGCAGGAGACAGAAAAACATTCAGTACTTC; CDR3aa: CASRRQKNIQYF; v_gene: TRBV10-1; j_gene: TRBJ2-4; d_gene: -; abundance: few
CDR3nt: TGTGCCAGCAGTTACGGGGGGTGGAATTCACCCCTCCACTTT; CDR3aa: CASSYGGWNSPLHF; v_gene: TRBV6-5; j_gene: TRBJ1-6; d_gene: -; abundance: few
CDR3nt: TGTGCCAGTACCCAGCGGGGGTTCGGTTCACCCCTCCACTTT; CDR3aa: CASTQRGFGSPLHF; v_gene: TRBV19; j_gene: TRBJ1-6; d_gene: -; abundance: -
CDR3nt: TGTGCCAGCAGCCAAAGGTCTGGGGGAACAGGGGCCTATGGCTACACCTTC; CDR3aa: CASSQRSGGTGAYGYTF; v_gene: TRBV16; j_gene: TRBJ1-2; d_gene: TRBD1; abundance: -
CDR3nt: TGTGCCAGCAGCCTCAGGGGGCGGAATTCACCCCTCCACTTT; CDR3aa: CASSLRGRNSPLHF; v_gene: TRBV28; j_gene: TRBJ1-6; d_gene: TRBD1; abundance: -
CDR3nt: TGTGCCAGCAGCTTGGAACTGCGGGGCTACACCTTC; CDR3aa: CASSLELRGYTF; v_gene: TRBV5-5; j_gene: TRBJ1-2; d_gene: -; abundance: -
CDR3nt: TGTGCCAGCAGTGAACTAGCGGGGGGGAGGAACGAGCAGTACTTC; CDR3aa: CASSELAGGRNEQYF; v_gene: TRBV6-1; j_gene: TRBJ2-7; d_gene: TRBD2; abundance: -
CDR3nt: TGCGCCAGCAGCACCCGGACAGGGTCTGAGCAGTACTTC; CDR3aa: CASSTRTGSEQYF; v_gene: TRBV4-3; j_gene: TRBJ2-7; d_gene: TRBD1; abundance: few
CDR3nt: TGTGCCAGCAGTTACTCCGGGACTGCATATTTT; CDR3aa: CASSYSGTAYF; v_gene: TRBV6-6; j_gene: TRBJ1-3; d_gene: -; abundance: -
CDR3nt: TGTGCCAGCAGGATAACGGACTGGCTCCAAGATACGCAGTATTTT; CDR3aa: CASRITDWLQDTQYF; v_gene: TRBV28; j_gene: TRBJ2-3; d_gene: -; abundance: -
CDR3nt: TGTGCCAGCAGCTCAACTTTCGGCAGGACATTTTTT; CDR3aa: CASSSTFGRTFF; v_gene: TRBV25-1; j_gene: TRBJ1-4; d_gene: -; abundance: -
CDR3nt: TGCAGCGTTGGTCGACTAGCGGGGAATGAGCAGTTCTTC; CDR3aa: CSVGRLAGNEQFF; v_gene: TRBV29-1; j_gene: TRBJ2-1; d_gene: TRBD2; abundance: few